What follows are 32 T cell receptor beta chains derived from one specimen sequenced in a study of pediatric ulcerative colitis. During colonoscopy, one to two rectal pinch biopsies were collected. Some clones are missing from TCRdb's copy, which holds only in-frame ones; the method was immunoSEQ multiplex PCR. The repertoire consists of roughly 23,000 clones, with around 64% occurring once and the leading ten covering around 15%. What was sequenced was gut tissue. The receptors shown here come from a boy younger than 18 with severe ulcerative colitis.

The chain couples TRBV12-5 to TRBJ1-2; D is perhaps TRBD1 (5 bases). Between the trimmed V and J ends, which lost 4 bases and 5 bases, there was a span of 20 bases. This CDR3 has 16 residues. Germline V gives CDR1 LGHNT, CDR2 FRNRAP. The CDR3 DNA is TGTGCTAGTGGTTCCCCGTCCGGGGGTTTGAGATATGGCTACACCTTC. The encoded protein is CASGSPSGGLRYGYTF. The entire variable domain, with the rest obtained from reference TRBV12-5 and TRBJ1-2, is as follows: DARVTQTPRHKVTEMGQEVTMRCQPILGHNTVFWYRQTMMQGLELLAYFRNRAPLDDSGMPKDRFSAEMPDATLATLKIQPSEPRDSAVYFCASGSPSGGLRYGYTFGSGTRLTVV.

The V and J genes are TRBV9 and TRBJ1-6; a possible D gene is TRBD1 (5 bases). The CDR3 covers 15 residues. Germline CDR1 is SGDLS and CDR2 is YYNGEE. Trimming pared 0 bases from V and 5 bases from J, leaving 9 bases between. CDR3 DNA: TGTGCCAGCAGCGTAGGCGGGACCGATAATTCACCCCTCCACTTT. As protein: CASSVGGTDNSPLHF.

The CDR3 sequence is CASSQGQGNQPQHF. The CDR3 DNA reads as TGCGCCAGCAGCCAAGGACAGGGCAATCAGCCCCAGCATTTT. The chain recombines TRBV4-1 with TRBJ1-5; D possibly corresponds to TRBD1 (6 bases). V lost 1 base, J lost 2 bases, and 6 bases lay in between. The CDR3 has 14 residues. CDR1 and CDR2 (germline): MGHRA, YSYEKL.

The rearrangement links TRBV30 to TRBJ1-2, with D unclear. Trimming took off 2 bases at V and 1 base at J, with 11 bases between the two ends. Germline assignment: CDR1 GTSNPN and CDR2 SVGIG (reference sequence). This CDR3 is 14 amino acids long. This CDR3 reads CAWSTETFNYGYTF. CDR3 DNA sequence: TGTGCCTGGAGTACGGAAACTTTTAACTATGGCTACACCTTC.

The chain employs TRBV30 and TRBJ2-1; D unclear. From germline, CDR1 is GTSNPN and CDR2 SVGIG (reference sequence). The CDR3 runs 12 residues. Trimming removed 0 bases from V and 10 bases from J, with 10 bases in between. CDR3 amino acids: CAWSVTPREQFF. In DNA form, the CDR3 reads TGTGCCTGGAGTGTAACACCTCGAGAGCAGTTCTTC.

The rearrangement links TRBV5-6 to TRBJ2-1, with D possibly TRBD1 on 6 matching bases. Germline V gives CDR1 SGHDT, CDR2 YYEEEE. Trimming removed 0 bases from V and 1 base from J, with 11 bases in between. This CDR3 is built from 16 residues. DNA for the CDR3: TGTGCCAGCAGCTTGGGGGGTACAGGGTCCTACAATGAGCAGTTCTTC. Translating gives CASSLGGTGSYNEQFF.

This sequence joins TRBV18 and TRBJ1-1; 8 bases line up with TRBD1. The germline gives CDR1 KGHSH, CDR2 LQKENI. The junction had 4 bases not matched to a gene; V was cut back by 6 bases and J by 10 bases. The CDR3 totals 11 residues. CDR3 in DNA: TGTGCCAGCTCTCCAGGACAGGGAGCTTTCTTT. Its translation: CASSPGQGAFF. Together with reference TRBV18 and TRBJ1-1, the CDR3 gives the full variable domain: NAGVMQNPRHLVRRRGQEARLRCSPMKGHSHVYWYRQLPEEGLKFMVYLQKENIIDESGMPKERFSAEFPKEGPSILRIQQVVRGDSAAYFCASSPGQGAFFGQGTRLTVV.

The gene calls are TRBV6-6 and TRBJ1-1, with D uncertain. The germline V gene encodes CDR1 MNHNY and CDR2 SVGAGI (reference sequence). The V and J ends lost 6 bases and 7 bases respectively, with 12 bases between them. The length of the CDR3 is 12 residues. The CDR3 reads CASSPPGSEAFF. The CDR3 nucleotides read TGTGCCAGCAGCCCCCCCGGCAGTGAAGCTTTCTTT.

This clone came up once. This chain uses TRBV29-1 with TRBJ1-2, with unresolved D. The V end lost 7 bases, the J end lost 2 bases, and 11 bases lay between the germline ends. Germline V gene data show CDR1 as SQVTM and CDR2 as ANQGSEA. This CDR3 contains 12 residues. The CDR3 protein is CSGRDGNYGYTF. In DNA form, the CDR3 reads TGCAGCGGGCGGGATGGAAACTATGGCTACACCTTC.

The chain links TRBV6-6 to TRBJ2-7; D is perhaps TRBD1 (5 bases). V was clipped by 6 bases and J by 4 bases, with 10 bases between them. Looked up from germline, CDR1 is MNHNY and CDR2 is SVGAGI (reference sequence). The length of the CDR3 is 12 residues. The DNA of the CDR3 is TGTGCCAGCAGCCAGACAGTGTACGAGCAGTACTTC. Translated, it gives CASSQTVYEQYF.

This chain joins TRBV2 and TRBJ2-1; TRBD1 agrees at 8 bases. Germline CDR1 reads SNHLY; CDR2 reads FYNNEI. V lost 6 bases and J lost 4; bases outside the gene matches: 8. The CDR3 has 15 amino acids. In DNA, the CDR3 is TGTGCCAGCAGCGCCATGGGGACAGGATACAATGAGCAGTTCTTC. Its protein is CASSAMGTGYNEQFF.

The V gene is TRBV27, the J gene TRBJ1-5; TRBD1 aligns across 9 bases. Losses at the gene ends were 3 bases for V and 0 bases for J; bases not matched to a gene: 9. The CDR3 contains 18 residues. CDR1 and CDR2 from the germline V gene are MNHEY and SMNVEV (reference sequence). CDR3 protein: CASSLDRGTPYSNQPQHF. DNA for the CDR3: TGTGCCAGCAGTTTGGACAGGGGTACCCCTTATAGCAATCAGCCCCAGCATTTT.

As DNA, the CDR3 is TGTGCCAGTGGGGGACAGGGGAGTCAGCCCCAGCATTTT. Translating it yields CASGGQGSQPQHF. V is TRBV19 and J is TRBJ1-5, with 10 bases that match TRBD1. Germline CDR1 and CDR2: LNHDA and SQIVND (reference sequence). Trimming cost V 8 bases and J 6 bases; bases outside gene matches: 4. This CDR3 is 13 amino acids long.

The sample holds one count of this clone. The V gene is TRBV25-1, the J gene TRBJ1-1; D is unclear. Trimming shortened V by 3 bases and J by 1 base, and 6 bases separated the two germline ends. The CDR3 spans 13 residues. Germline loops: CDR1 MGHDK, CDR2 SYGVNS. The CDR3 spells CASSETTNTEAFF. In DNA, the CDR3 is TGTGCCAGCAGTGAGACCACGAACACTGAAGCTTTCTTT.

In its sample, this clone was seen a few times. As DNA, the CDR3 is TGTGCCAGCAGTTACTCCAGGGGGCTAGGCACAGATACGCAGTATTTT. Translated, it gives CASSYSRGLGTDTQYF. The V and J genes are TRBV6-5 and TRBJ2-3; 8 bases are shared with TRBD1. This CDR3 has 16 residues. Per the germline V gene, CDR1 is MNHEY and CDR2 is SVGAGI. V lost 0 bases to trimming and J lost 1 base; unmatched junction nucleotides: 3.

The J gene is TRBJ2-5, the V gene TRBV7-9; 7 positions agree with TRBD2. Germline CDR1 reads SEHNR; CDR2 reads FQNEAQ (reference sequence). V lost 4 bases, J lost 1 base, and 6 bases stayed unmatched. The CDR3 totals 15 residues. CDR3 protein: CASSSSQRGQETQYF. In DNA, the CDR3 is TGTGCCAGCAGCTCCTCCCAGCGGGGCCAAGAGACCCAGTACTTC.

The chain is built from TRBV29-1 and TRBJ2-7, with unresolved D. The CDR3 runs 11 residues. V lost 3 bases and J lost 6, with 9 bases in between. Per the germline V gene, CDR1 is SQVTM and CDR2 is ANQGSEA. CDR3: CSVEGSSEQYF. Written as DNA, the CDR3 is TGCAGCGTTGAGGGGTCTAGCGAGCAGTACTTC.

The chain combines TRBV7-6 with TRBJ2-1; 13 bases fit TRBD2. In germline, CDR1 is SGHVS, CDR2 FNYEAQ. Trimming at V came to 0 bases and at J to 7 bases, leaving 0 bases not matched to a gene. CDR3 size: 15 residues. This chain's CDR3 is CASSLAGLAGNEQFF. In DNA form, the CDR3 reads TGTGCCAGCAGCTTAGCGGGACTAGCGGGGAATGAGCAGTTCTTC.

Here the CDR3 reads CASSGLAGDKNIQYF. The CDR3, as DNA: TGTGCCAGCAGTGGACTAGCGGGGGACAAAAACATTCAGTACTTC. The chain recombines TRBV2 with TRBJ2-4; the match to TRBD2 covers 12 bases. V lost 4 bases to trimming and J lost 3 bases; unmatched junction nucleotides: 1. Germline V lookup: CDR1 SNHLY, CDR2 FYNNEI. This CDR3 spans 15 amino acids. Based on the CDR3 plus reference TRBV2 and TRBJ2-4, the full variable domain is EPEVTQTPSHQVTQMGQEVILRCVPISNHLYFYWYRQILGQKVEFLVSFYNNEISEKSEIFDDQFSVERPDGSNFTLKIRSTKLEDSAMYFCASSGLAGDKNIQYFGAGTRLSVL.

This clone was observed a handful of times. The gene calls are TRBV4-1 and TRBJ1-1; D unresolved. Trimming stripped 4 bases from V and 7 bases from J, with 10 bases between. CDR3 length: 12 residues. CDR1 and CDR2 from the germline V gene are MGHRA and YSYEKL. The CDR3 reads CASSRPGLEAFF. In DNA, the CDR3 is TGCGCCAGCAGCCGACCGGGCCTTGAAGCTTTCTTT.

J is TRBJ1-1 and V is TRBV6-1; no clear D. Germline CDR1 MNHNS, CDR2 SASEGT. V lost 5 bases and J 6 bases, leaving 19 bases between the germline ends. The CDR3 is 15 residues long. CDR3 sequence reads: CASSLHSGFVAEAFF. CDR3 nucleotide sequence: TGTGCCAGCAGTCTGCACAGCGGCTTCGTGGCTGAAGCTTTCTTT.

The rearrangement links TRBV9 to TRBJ2-2; 7 bases line up with TRBD2. V was clipped by 3 bases and J by 6 bases; unmatched bases: 8. Looked up from germline, CDR1 is SGDLS and CDR2 is YYNGEE. The CDR3 sequence is 15 residues long. The CDR3 is CASSAFTGGSGELFF. As DNA, the CDR3 is TGTGCCAGCAGCGCCTTTACGGGGGGTTCCGGGGAGCTGTTTTTT.

The genes are TRBV10-1 and TRBJ2-2; a weak D match, TRBD1 (6 bases). CDR3 length: 15 residues. In germline, CDR1 is WNHNN, CDR2 SYGVQD (reference sequence). V was trimmed by 5 bases and J by 2 bases, leaving 12 bases between them. CDR3 protein: CASSPDRINTGELFF. The CDR3 DNA sequence: TGCGCCAGCAGTCCTGACAGGATAAACACCGGGGAGCTGTTTTTT.

The V and J genes are TRBV19 and TRBJ2-5; 7 positions match TRBD2. The V segment lost 4 bases and the J segment 1 base; nucleotides outside the gene matches: 15. The CDR3 extends over 18 amino acids. CDR1 is LNHDA, CDR2 SQIVND, per germline (reference sequence). The CDR3 loop is CASSTGLRYGGFQETQYF. As DNA, the CDR3 is TGTGCCAGTAGTACAGGGCTACGTTACGGGGGGTTCCAAGAGACCCAGTACTTC.

This sequence joins TRBV7-8 and TRBJ1-1; D is possibly TRBD1 (6 bases). This CDR3 spans 14 amino acids. The V end was cut by 8 bases, the J end by 0 bases, with 13 bases between. Per germline, CDR1 SGHVS and CDR2 FQNEAQ. As DNA, the CDR3 is TGTGCCAGCCTAGTGGACAGCCTGAACACTGAAGCTTTCTTT. This sequence encodes CASLVDSLNTEAFF.

The chain couples TRBV5-1 to TRBJ2-3; 7 nucleotides match TRBD2. The CDR3 extends over 16 amino acids. The germline V gene has CDR1 SGHRS and CDR2 YFSETQ. Trimming cost V 4 bases and J 2 bases; bases outside gene matches: 10. CDR3 coding DNA: TGCGCCAGCAGCCCCTCTTGGGGGGGAATCACAGATACGCAGTATTTT. This encodes CASSPSWGGITDTQYF. The entire variable domain, with the rest obtained from reference TRBV5-1 and TRBJ2-3, is as follows: KAGVTQTPRYLIKTRGQQVTLSCSPISGHRSVSWYQQTPGQGLQFLFEYFSETQRNKGNFPGRFSGRQFSNSRSEMNVSTLELGDSALYLCASSPSWGGITDTQYFGPGTRLTVL.

This clone was seen only a few times. The chain links TRBV5-4 to TRBJ1-2; 7 positions match TRBD1. This CDR3 has 14 amino acids. Germline loops: CDR1 SGHNT, CDR2 YYREEE (reference sequence). V dropped 7 bases and J dropped 4; count of bases not matched to a gene: 10. This CDR3 is CASADTGVGYGYTF. The CDR3 nucleotides read TGTGCCAGCGCCGATACAGGGGTGGGCTATGGCTACACCTTC.

A single count supports this clone. The V and J genes are TRBV7-2 and TRBJ1-4, with D unresolved. CDR1 SGHTA and CDR2 FQGNSA come from the germline V gene. CDR3 length equals 13 residues. Trimming left V 0 bases short and J 7 bases short, with 6 bases between. CDR3 DNA: TGTGCCAGCAGCTTAGCGTCGAGTGAAAAACTGTTTTTT. Translation: CASSLASSEKLFF.

This clone has only one observation. The rearrangement joins TRBV2 to TRBJ2-7; weak D call: TRBD2 (5 bases). Trimming removed 2 bases at V and 2 bases at J, with 10 bases between. The CDR3 has 14 residues. From germline, CDR1 is SNHLY and CDR2 FYNNEI. The CDR3 loop reads CASSELTRAYEQYF. The CDR3, as DNA: TGTGCCAGCAGTGAACTCACGCGGGCCTACGAGCAGTACTTC. The entire variable domain, with the rest obtained from reference TRBV2 and TRBJ2-7, is as follows: EPEVTQTPSHQVTQMGQEVILRCVPISNHLYFYWYRQILGQKVEFLVSFYNNEISEKSEIFDDQFSVERPDGSNFTLKIRSTKLEDSAMYFCASSELTRAYEQYFGPGTRLTVT.

This clone was observed a handful of times. The chain carries TRBV18 and TRBJ2-7; 10 nucleotides line up with TRBD1. Germline V lookup: CDR1 KGHSH, CDR2 LQKENI. The CDR3 length is 15 residues. After removal of 6 bases from V and 7 bases from J, the junction contained 12 bases not matched to a gene. The CDR3 nucleotides read TGTGCCAGCTCCCCTCAAGGGACAGGGGCGTGGGAGCAGTACTTC. Translated, it gives CASSPQGTGAWEQYF.

A single count supports this clone. This sequence joins TRBV2 and TRBJ2-5, with unresolved D. This CDR3 region has 13 residues. The V end was cut by 1 base, the J end by 7 bases, with 10 bases between. Germline values: CDR1 SNHLY, CDR2 FYNNEI. Here the CDR3 reads CASSEGAELTQYF. The DNA for the CDR3 is TGTGCCAGCAGTGAAGGCGCCGAGTTGACCCAGTACTTC. Using reference TRBV2 and TRBJ2-5 for the parts outside the CDR3, the full variable domain is EPEVTQTPSHQVTQMGQEVILRCVPISNHLYFYWYRQILGQKVEFLVSFYNNEISEKSEIFDDQFSVERPDGSNFTLKIRSTKLEDSAMYFCASSEGAELTQYFGPGTRLLVL.

This clone was counted a few times. The chain couples TRBV7-9 to TRBJ1-4; 9 nucleotides match TRBD1. This CDR3 region has 14 residues. The ends lost 4 bases at V and 8 bases at J; junction bases unmatched: 5. Germline lookup yields CDR1 SEHNR and CDR2 FQNEAQ (reference sequence). CDR3 protein: CASSSWDRDEKLFF. The CDR3 region has the DNA TGTGCCAGCAGCTCTTGGGACAGGGACGAAAAACTGTTTTTT.